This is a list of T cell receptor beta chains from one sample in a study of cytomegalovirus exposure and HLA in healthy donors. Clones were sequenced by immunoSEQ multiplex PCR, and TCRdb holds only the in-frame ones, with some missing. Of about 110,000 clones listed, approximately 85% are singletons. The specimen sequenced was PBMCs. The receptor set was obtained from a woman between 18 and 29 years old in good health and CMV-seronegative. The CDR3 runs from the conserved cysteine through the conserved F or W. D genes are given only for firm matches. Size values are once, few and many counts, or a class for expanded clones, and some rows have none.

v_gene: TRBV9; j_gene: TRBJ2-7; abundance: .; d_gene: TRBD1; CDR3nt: TGTGCCAGCAGCCCACAGGGGGCGTTAAACGAGCAGTACTTC; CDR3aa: CASSPQGALNEQYF
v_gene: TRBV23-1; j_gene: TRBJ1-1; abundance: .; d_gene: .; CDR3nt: TGCGCCAGCAGTCAAACCATCCGGGATATGAACACTGAAGCTTTCTTT; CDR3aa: CASSQTIRDMNTEAFF
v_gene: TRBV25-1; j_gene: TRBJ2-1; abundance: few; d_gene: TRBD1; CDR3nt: TGTGCCAGCAGTGCTGCCGGGACAGGAGAATTAAATGAGCAGTTCTTC; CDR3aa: CASSAAGTGELNEQFF
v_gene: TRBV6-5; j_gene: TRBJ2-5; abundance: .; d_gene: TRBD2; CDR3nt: TGTGCCAGCAGCGCGGGAGGGTGGCAAGAGACCCAGTACTTC; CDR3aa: CASSAGGWQETQYF
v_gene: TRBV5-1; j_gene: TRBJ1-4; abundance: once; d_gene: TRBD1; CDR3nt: TGCGCCAGCAGCGTTGGGGGACAGGGGGCGCTTGGAACTAATGAAAAACTGTTTTTT; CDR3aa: CASSVGGQGALGTNEKLFF
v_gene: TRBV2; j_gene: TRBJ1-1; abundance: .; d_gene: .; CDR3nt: TGTGCCACGACAGGCTTAATGAACACTGAAGCTTTCTTT; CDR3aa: CATTGLMNTEAFF
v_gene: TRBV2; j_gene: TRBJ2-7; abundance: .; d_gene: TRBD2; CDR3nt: TGTGCCAGCAGTGACGCGGGGGCCTACGAGCAGTACTTC; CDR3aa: CASSDAGAYEQYF
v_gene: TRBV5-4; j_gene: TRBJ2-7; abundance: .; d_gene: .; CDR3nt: TGTGCCAGCAGCTTTCCAGGTGAGCACGAGCAGTACTTC; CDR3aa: CASSFPGEHEQYF
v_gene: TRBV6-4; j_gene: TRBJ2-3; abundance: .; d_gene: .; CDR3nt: TGTGCCAGCAGTGCCCTAGCGCAGGCAGATACGCAGTATTTT; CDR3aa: CASSALAQADTQYF
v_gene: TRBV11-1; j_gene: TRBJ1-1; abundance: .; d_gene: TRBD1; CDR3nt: TGTGCCAGCACGGGACAGGGCGGCACTGAAGCTTTCTTT; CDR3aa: CASTGQGGTEAFF
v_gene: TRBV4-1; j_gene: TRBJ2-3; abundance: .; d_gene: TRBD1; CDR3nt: TGCGCCAGCAGCTCTAACCGGGACAGGAATACAGATACGCAGTATTTT; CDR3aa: CASSSNRDRNTDTQYF
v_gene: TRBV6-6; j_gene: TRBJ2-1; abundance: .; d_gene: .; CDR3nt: TGTGCCAGCAGCTTAGACTCCTACAATGAGCAGTTCTTC; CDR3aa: CASSLDSYNEQFF
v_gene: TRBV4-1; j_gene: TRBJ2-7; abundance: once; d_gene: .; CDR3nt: TGCGCCAGCAGCCAGGCGACTGTCTACGAGCAGTACTTC; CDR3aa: CASSQATVYEQYF
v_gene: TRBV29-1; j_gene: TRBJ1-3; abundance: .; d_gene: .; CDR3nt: TGCAGCGCCCTAACTGGACAGGGAAACACCATATATTTT; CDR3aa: CSALTGQGNTIYF
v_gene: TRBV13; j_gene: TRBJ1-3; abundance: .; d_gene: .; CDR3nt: TGTGCCAGCAGCTCACTCTCAAGATCTGGAAACACCATATATTTT; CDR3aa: CASSSLSRSGNTIYF
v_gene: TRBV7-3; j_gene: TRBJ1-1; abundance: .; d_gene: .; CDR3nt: TGTGCCAGCTCCACGGGGGGAAACACTGAAGCTTTCTTT; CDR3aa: CASSTGGNTEAFF
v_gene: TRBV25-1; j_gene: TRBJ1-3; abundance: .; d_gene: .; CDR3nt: TGTGCCAGCAGTGACGCGGGAGGCTCTGGAAACACCATATATTTT; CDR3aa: CASSDAGGSGNTIYF
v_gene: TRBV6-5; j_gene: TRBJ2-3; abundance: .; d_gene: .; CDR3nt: TGTGCCAGCAGTTACGGAACCGTGGAGAGCACAGATACGCAGTATTTT; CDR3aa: CASSYGTVESTDTQYF
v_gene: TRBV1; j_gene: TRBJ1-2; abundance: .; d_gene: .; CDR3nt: TGCACCAGACCAAAGACAGGGATCTATGGCTACACCTTC; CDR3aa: CTRPKTGIYGYTF
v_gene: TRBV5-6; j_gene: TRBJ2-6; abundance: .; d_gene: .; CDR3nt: TGTGCCAGCAGCTATAGGGGGTCTGGGGCCAACGTCCTGACTTTC; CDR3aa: CASSYRGSGANVLTF
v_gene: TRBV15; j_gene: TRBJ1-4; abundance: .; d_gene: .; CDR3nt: TGTGCCACCAGCAGGGACTTTAATGAAAAACTGTTTTTT; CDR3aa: CATSRDFNEKLFF
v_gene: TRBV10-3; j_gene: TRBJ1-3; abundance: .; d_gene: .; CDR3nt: TGTGCCATCAGTGAAACCCTTCGGGACACCATATATTTT; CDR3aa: CAISETLRDTIYF
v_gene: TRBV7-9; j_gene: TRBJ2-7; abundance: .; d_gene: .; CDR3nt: TGTGCCAGCAGCTTAGTACCAGACTCCTACGAGCAGTACTTC; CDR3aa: CASSLVPDSYEQYF
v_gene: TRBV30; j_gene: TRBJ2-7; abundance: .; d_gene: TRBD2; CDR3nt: TGTGCCTGGAGTGTTGTGGGTCTAGCGGGGGACGAGCAGTACTTC; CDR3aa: CAWSVVGLAGDEQYF
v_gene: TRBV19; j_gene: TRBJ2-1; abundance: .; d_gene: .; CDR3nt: TGTGCCAGTGGACAGCCCTACAATGAGCAGTTCTTC; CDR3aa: CASGQPYNEQFF
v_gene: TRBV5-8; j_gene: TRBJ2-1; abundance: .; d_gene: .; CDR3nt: TGTGCCAGCAGCTTGGGGACAGACTACAATGAGCAGTTCTTC; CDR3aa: CASSLGTDYNEQFF
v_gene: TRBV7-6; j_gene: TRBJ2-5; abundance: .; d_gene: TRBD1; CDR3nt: TGTGCCAGCAGCTATACAGGGGCGAAAGAGACCCAGTACTTC; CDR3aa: CASSYTGAKETQYF
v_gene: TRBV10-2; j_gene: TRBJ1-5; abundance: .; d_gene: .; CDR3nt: TGCGCCAGCAGCGGACTAGGGGGGACCAATCAGCCCCAGCATTTT; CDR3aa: CASSGLGGTNQPQHF
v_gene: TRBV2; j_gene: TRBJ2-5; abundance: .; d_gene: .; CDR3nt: TGTGCCAGCAGTTACACAGAGACCCAGTACTTC; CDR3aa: CASSYTETQYF
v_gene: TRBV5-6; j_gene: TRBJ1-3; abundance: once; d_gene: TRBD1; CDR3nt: TGTGCCAGCAGCCGGGACAGAGAACTACCCTCTGGAAACACCATATATTTT; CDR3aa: CASSRDRELPSGNTIYF
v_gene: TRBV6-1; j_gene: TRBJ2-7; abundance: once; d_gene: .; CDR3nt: TGTGCCAGCAGTGATAAGGCGGGGGCAGGATACGAGCAGTACTTC; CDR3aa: CASSDKAGAGYEQYF
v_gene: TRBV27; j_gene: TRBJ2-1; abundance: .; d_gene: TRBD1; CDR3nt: TGTGCCAGCAGTAGGGACAGGTACAATGAGCAGTTCTTC; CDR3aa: CASSRDRYNEQFF
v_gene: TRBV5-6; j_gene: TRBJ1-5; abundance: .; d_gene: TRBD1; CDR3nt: TGTGCCAGCAGCTTGGCCGGGACAGGGGGTTATCAGCCCCAGCATTTT; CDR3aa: CASSLAGTGGYQPQHF
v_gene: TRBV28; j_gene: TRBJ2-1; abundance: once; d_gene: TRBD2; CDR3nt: TGTGCCAGCAGTGGGACTAGCGGGGGTTCGGCCTACAATGAGCAGTTCTTC; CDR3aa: CASSGTSGGSAYNEQFF
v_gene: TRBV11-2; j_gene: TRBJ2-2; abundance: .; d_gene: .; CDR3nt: TGTGCCAGCAGGAGGCTAGCGTGGAACACCGGGGAGCTGTTTTTT; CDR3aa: CASRRLAWNTGELFF
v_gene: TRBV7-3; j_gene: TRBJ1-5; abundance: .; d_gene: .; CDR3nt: TGTGCCAGCACCCAATTGGGGGGGGGTCAGCCCCAGCATTTT; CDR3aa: CASTQLGGGQPQHF
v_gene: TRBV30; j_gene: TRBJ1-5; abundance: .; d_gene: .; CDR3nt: TGTGCCTGGAGTGCCCTCGATCAGGGGCAGCCCCAGCATTTT; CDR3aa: CAWSALDQGQPQHF
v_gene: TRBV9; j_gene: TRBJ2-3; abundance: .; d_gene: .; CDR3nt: TGTGCCAGCAGCGTAGAGGGGGGGTCTGATACGCAGTATTTT; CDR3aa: CASSVEGGSDTQYF
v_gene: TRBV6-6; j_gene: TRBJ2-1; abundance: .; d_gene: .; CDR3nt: TGTGCCAGCAGTTACAGGACAGCCTACAATGAGCAGTTCTTC; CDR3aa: CASSYRTAYNEQFF
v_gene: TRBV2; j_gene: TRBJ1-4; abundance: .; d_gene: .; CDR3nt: TGTGCCAGCAGAGAGACGACAACAACTAATGAAAAACTGTTTTTT; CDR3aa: CASRETTTTNEKLFF
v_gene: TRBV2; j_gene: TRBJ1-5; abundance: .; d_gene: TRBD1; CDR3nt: TGTGCCAGCAGCGGACACCATCCCGGGACAGGGACTTATAGCAATCAGCCCCAGCATTTT; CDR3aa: CASSGHHPGTGTYSNQPQHF
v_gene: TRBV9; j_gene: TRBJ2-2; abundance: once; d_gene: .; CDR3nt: TGTGCCAGCAGCGTAGAACTGGGGGGCGGGGAGCTGTTTTTT; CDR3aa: CASSVELGGGELFF
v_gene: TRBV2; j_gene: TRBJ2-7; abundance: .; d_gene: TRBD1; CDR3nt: TGTGCCAGCAGTACCGCGACAGGGGTGTCCTACGAGCAGTACTTC; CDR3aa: CASSTATGVSYEQYF
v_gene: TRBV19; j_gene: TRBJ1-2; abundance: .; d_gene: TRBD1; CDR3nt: TGTGCCAGTAGTAGCCCCGGGACAGGGGGCGTTCTCTATGGCTACACCTTC; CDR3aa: CASSSPGTGGVLYGYTF
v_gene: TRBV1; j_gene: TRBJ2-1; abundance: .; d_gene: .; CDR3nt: TGCACCCCCCGTCCTAGCGCCATCGCGTCCTACAATGAGCAGTTCTTC; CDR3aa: CTPRPSAIASYNEQFF
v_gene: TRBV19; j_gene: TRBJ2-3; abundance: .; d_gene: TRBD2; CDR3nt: TGTGCCAGTAGTTTCCCTAGCGGGGGGGCCTCAGATACGCAGTATTTT; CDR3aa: CASSFPSGGASDTQYF
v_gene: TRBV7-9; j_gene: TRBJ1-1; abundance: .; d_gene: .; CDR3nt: TGTGCCAGCAGCTTAGGCGGGGGGCAGGAGACTGAAGCTTTCTTT; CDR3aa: CASSLGGGQETEAFF
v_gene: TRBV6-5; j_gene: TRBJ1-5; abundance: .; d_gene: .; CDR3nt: TGTGCCAGCAGTTACTCGAGACAAGCCAATCAGCCCCAGCATTTT; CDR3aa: CASSYSRQANQPQHF
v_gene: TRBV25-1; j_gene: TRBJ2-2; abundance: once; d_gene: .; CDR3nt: TGTGCCAGCAGTGAAACAGGTGAATCCGGGGAGCTGTTTTTT; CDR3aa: CASSETGESGELFF
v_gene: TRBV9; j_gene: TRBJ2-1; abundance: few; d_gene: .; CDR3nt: TGTGCCAGCAGCGTACGAGCGGATCCCAACAATGAGCAGTTCTTC; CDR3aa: CASSVRADPNNEQFF
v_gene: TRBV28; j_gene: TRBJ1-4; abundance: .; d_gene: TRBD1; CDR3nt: TGTGCCAGCAGTTTGTCAGACGGGACAGAAAATGAAAAACTGTTTTTT; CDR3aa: CASSLSDGTENEKLFF
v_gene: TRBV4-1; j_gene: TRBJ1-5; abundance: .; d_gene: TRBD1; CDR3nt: TGCGCCAGCAGCCAAGACCCTTACGACAGGGGAGGGAATCAGCCCCAGCATTTT; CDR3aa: CASSQDPYDRGGNQPQHF
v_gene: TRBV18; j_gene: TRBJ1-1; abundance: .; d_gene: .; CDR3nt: TGTGCCAGCTCACCAGGCTTTATGAACACTGAAGCTTTCTTT; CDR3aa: CASSPGFMNTEAFF
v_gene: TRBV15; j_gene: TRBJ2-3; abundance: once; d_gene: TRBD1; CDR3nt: TGTGCCACCAGCAGAGTTACCGGGACAGAAGGGTATTTT; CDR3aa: CATSRVTGTEGYF
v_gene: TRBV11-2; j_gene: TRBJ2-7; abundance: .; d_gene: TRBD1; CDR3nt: TGTGCCAGCAGCTCTCTTTCCGGGACAGGGGCCTACGAGCAGTACTTC; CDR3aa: CASSSLSGTGAYEQYF
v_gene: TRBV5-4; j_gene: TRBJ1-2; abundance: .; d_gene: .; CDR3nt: TGTGCCAGCAGGCGGGGGGGGGCCTATGGCTACACCTTC; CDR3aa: CASRRGGAYGYTF
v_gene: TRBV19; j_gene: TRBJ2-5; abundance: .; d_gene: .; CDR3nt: TGTGCCAGTAGTATAGCAGGCGGGGAGACCCAGTACTTC; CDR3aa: CASSIAGGETQYF
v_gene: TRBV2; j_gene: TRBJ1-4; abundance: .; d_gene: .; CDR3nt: TGTGCCAGCAGTGAGCGGAGAGCGCCAACTAATGAAAAACTGTTTTTT; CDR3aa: CASSERRAPTNEKLFF
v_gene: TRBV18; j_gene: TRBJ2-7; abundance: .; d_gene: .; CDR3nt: TGTGCCAGCTCAACTACTAATATTTACGAGCAGTACTTC; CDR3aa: CASSTTNIYEQYF